The sequence of this TCR beta chain was determined in a study of cytomegalovirus exposure and HLA in healthy donors. Findings of the study overall: The authors considered a cluster of highly shared sequence variants likely to be a sequencing artifact.

Germline values: CDR1 MGHRA, CDR2 YSYEKL. This CDR3 comprises 15 residues. The V end lost 0 bases, the J end lost 4 bases, and 11 bases lay between the germline ends. On this clone itself: No antigen is known for it.

In the PCR, 60 Vbeta and 13 Jbeta primers were used. The protocol was immunoSEQ multiplex PCR, while the TCRdb copy is restricted to in-frame clones and leaves out a portion. Of about 120,000 clones listed, 70% to 80% are singletons. J is TRBJ2-3 and V is TRBV4-1; D perhaps matches TRBD1 (6 bases). What was sequenced was PBMCs. The TCR sequence derives from a woman between 40 and 50 years old in good health and CMV-seropositive. The CDR3 coding sequence is TGCGCCAGCAGCCAAGACAGGGGCAGGGCAGATACGCAGTATTTT. Its protein product is CASSQDRGRADTQYF.